A selection of T cell receptor beta chains follows, all from one sample in a study of CD8 T cells in Susac syndrome. TCRdb reprocessed the immunoSEQ multiplex PCR reads via MiXCR and lists one record per CDR3 protein. The table includes about 190,000 distinct CDR3 sequences, over 85% detected once. Sequenced: CD4+ T cells from PBMCs. The receptors here all came from a human donor in good health. The CDR3 runs from the conserved cysteine through the conserved F or W. Fields, in order: D gene, J gene, V gene, clone size, CDR3 protein, CDR3 DNA. A D gene is named only where the DNA matches it firmly. Clone size is shown for a subset of rows, as once, few, many or a class of expanded clone.

D gene: -; J gene: TRBJ1-2; V gene: TRBV19; clone size: -; CDR3 protein: CASSIGGSSASNYGYTF; CDR3 DNA: TGTGCCAGTAGTATAGGGGGTTCATCCGCATCTAACTATGGCTACACCTTC
D gene: -; J gene: TRBJ2-1; V gene: TRBV29-1; clone size: -; CDR3 protein: CSVGAIYNEQFF; CDR3 DNA: TGCAGCGTTGGGGCTATCTACAATGAGCAGTTCTTC
D gene: -; J gene: TRBJ1-1; V gene: TRBV4-3; clone size: -; CDR3 protein: CASSQTTNTEAFF; CDR3 DNA: TGCGCCAGCAGCCAAACTACGAACACTGAAGCTTTCTTT
D gene: -; J gene: TRBJ2-3; V gene: TRBV6-6; clone size: -; CDR3 protein: CASTLTDTQYF; CDR3 DNA: TGTGCCAGCACCCTCACAGATACGCAGTATTTT
D gene: -; J gene: TRBJ1-4; V gene: TRBV30; clone size: -; CDR3 protein: CAWRDGHEKLFF; CDR3 DNA: TGTGCCTGGAGGGACGGCCATGAAAAACTGTTTTTT
D gene: TRBD1; J gene: TRBJ1-3; V gene: TRBV9; clone size: -; CDR3 protein: CASSVRGESGNTIYF; CDR3 DNA: TGTGCCAGCAGCGTCAGGGGGGAGTCTGGAAACACCATATATTTT
D gene: -; J gene: TRBJ2-1; V gene: TRBV29-1; clone size: -; CDR3 protein: CSVEGPLLGRDEQFF; CDR3 DNA: TGCAGCGTTGAGGGCCCGTTGTTAGGTAGGGATGAGCAGTTCTTC
D gene: -; J gene: TRBJ1-2; V gene: TRBV7-9; clone size: -; CDR3 protein: CASSPRTESYGYTF; CDR3 DNA: TGTGCCAGCAGCCCGCGGACAGAGAGCTATGGCTACACCTTC
D gene: -; J gene: TRBJ2-3; V gene: TRBV5-1; clone size: once; CDR3 protein: CASSLGQLITTDTQYF; CDR3 DNA: TGCGCCAGCAGCCTCGGACAGCTCATCACTACAGATACGCAGTATTTT
D gene: -; J gene: TRBJ2-4; V gene: TRBV12-3/TRBV12-4; clone size: few; CDR3 protein: CASSLDGSIGNIQYF; CDR3 DNA: TGTGCCAGCAGTTTAGATGGGAGTATAGGAAACATTCAGTACTTC
D gene: TRBD1; J gene: TRBJ1-1; V gene: TRBV6-5; clone size: once; CDR3 protein: CASSHWTGDLIPYTEAFF; CDR3 DNA: TGTGCCAGCAGTCACTGGACAGGGGATCTTATCCCCTACACTGAAGCTTTCTTT
D gene: TRBD1; J gene: TRBJ2-5; V gene: TRBV6-1; clone size: -; CDR3 protein: CASSGSTGGRETQYF; CDR3 DNA: TGTGCCAGCAGTGGATCAACAGGGGGCAGAGAGACCCAGTACTTC
D gene: -; J gene: TRBJ2-7; V gene: TRBV6-2/TRBV6-3; clone size: -; CDR3 protein: CASRRQQIGYEQYF; CDR3 DNA: TGTGCCAGCAGACGACAACAAATAGGATACGAGCAGTACTTC
D gene: -; J gene: TRBJ1-1; V gene: TRBV23-1; clone size: -; CDR3 protein: CASSQSKQGLDTEAFF; CDR3 DNA: TGCGCCAGCAGTCAATCGAAGCAGGGTTTAGACACTGAAGCTTTCTTT
D gene: TRBD1; J gene: TRBJ1-4; V gene: TRBV4-3; clone size: -; CDR3 protein: CASSHDPPGQRTGGLFF; CDR3 DNA: TGCGCCAGCAGCCACGACCCACCGGGACAGCGGACAGGTGGACTGTTTTTT
D gene: -; J gene: TRBJ2-5; V gene: TRBV19; clone size: -; CDR3 protein: CASSRGQGGSETQYF; CDR3 DNA: TGTGCCAGTAGTCGGGGGCAGGGAGGCTCCGAGACCCAGTACTTC
D gene: -; J gene: TRBJ2-1; V gene: TRBV7-7; clone size: -; CDR3 protein: CASSLGTTSSYNEQFF; CDR3 DNA: TGTGCTAGCAGCTTAGGAACAACGAGCTCCTACAATGAGCAGTTCTTC
D gene: TRBD1; J gene: TRBJ2-5; V gene: TRBV19; clone size: -; CDR3 protein: CASRLRQGRGETQYF; CDR3 DNA: TGTGCCAGTAGGCTTCGACAGGGGCGGGGAGAGACCCAGTACTTC
D gene: -; J gene: TRBJ2-3; V gene: TRBV7-3; clone size: -; CDR3 protein: CASSLRGATKDTQYF; CDR3 DNA: TGTGCCAGCAGCTTGAGAGGAGCTACCAAGGATACGCAGTATTTT
D gene: -; J gene: TRBJ1-2; V gene: TRBV3-1; clone size: -; CDR3 protein: CASSSRPAAYGYTF; CDR3 DNA: TGTGCCAGCAGCTCTAGGCCAGCCGCCTATGGCTACACCTTC
D gene: -; J gene: TRBJ2-5; V gene: TRBV20-1; clone size: -; CDR3 protein: CSAIQGEGETQYF; CDR3 DNA: TGCAGTGCTATCCAGGGGGAGGGGGAGACCCAGTACTTC
D gene: -; J gene: TRBJ1-2; V gene: TRBV28; clone size: -; CDR3 protein: CASSLMVAYGYTF; CDR3 DNA: TGTGCCAGCAGTTTAATGGTGGCCTATGGCTACACCTTC
D gene: TRBD2; J gene: TRBJ2-2; V gene: TRBV6-2/TRBV6-3; clone size: -; CDR3 protein: CASSYRLAGVTNTGELFF; CDR3 DNA: TGTGCCAGCAGTTACCGACTAGCGGGGGTAACGAACACCGGGGAGCTGTTTTTT
D gene: TRBD2; J gene: TRBJ2-5; V gene: TRBV5-1; clone size: once; CDR3 protein: CASRDPLAGGLQETQYF; CDR3 DNA: TGCGCCAGCAGAGACCCCTTAGCGGGGGGCCTCCAAGAGACCCAGTACTTC
D gene: -; J gene: TRBJ1-2; V gene: TRBV15; clone size: -; CDR3 protein: CATSRDKWTDNYGYTF; CDR3 DNA: TGTGCCACCAGCAGAGATAAATGGACAGATAACTATGGCTACACCTTC
D gene: TRBD1; J gene: TRBJ2-2; V gene: TRBV28; clone size: -; CDR3 protein: CASLNTGTGSTGELFF; CDR3 DNA: TGTGCCAGCCTTAACACCGGGACAGGGTCCACCGGGGAGCTGTTTTTT
D gene: TRBD1; J gene: TRBJ1-1; V gene: TRBV12-3/TRBV12-4; clone size: -; CDR3 protein: CASSPTGPNTPAFF; CDR3 DNA: TGTGCCAGCAGCCCGACAGGGCCGAACACCCCTGCTTTCTTT
D gene: TRBD1; J gene: TRBJ1-1; V gene: TRBV24-1; clone size: -; CDR3 protein: CATKGRTGGRTEAFF; CDR3 DNA: TGTGCCACCAAAGGACGGACAGGGGGCCGGACTGAAGCTTTCTTT
D gene: -; J gene: TRBJ1-2; V gene: TRBV6-5; clone size: -; CDR3 protein: CASSGGGQNYGYTF; CDR3 DNA: TGTGCCAGCAGTGGGGGGGGGCAGAACTATGGCTACACCTTC
D gene: -; J gene: TRBJ1-1; V gene: TRBV7-7; clone size: -; CDR3 protein: CASSPLDRQNTEAFF; CDR3 DNA: TGTGCTAGCAGCCCCCTTGACAGACAGAACACTGAAGCTTTCTTT
D gene: TRBD1; J gene: TRBJ1-1; V gene: TRBV27; clone size: once; CDR3 protein: CASSLSGTGGGTEAFF; CDR3 DNA: TGTGCCAGCAGTTTATCCGGGACAGGCGGGGGGACTGAAGCTTTCTTT
D gene: TRBD1; J gene: TRBJ2-5; V gene: TRBV25-1; clone size: -; CDR3 protein: CASSEPRGQETQYF; CDR3 DNA: TGTGCCAGCAGTGAGCCCAGGGGGCAAGAGACCCAGTACTTC
D gene: TRBD2; J gene: TRBJ2-7; V gene: TRBV27; clone size: few; CDR3 protein: CASSSPRTSGGAYEQYF; CDR3 DNA: TGTGCCAGCAGTTCCCCTCGGACTAGCGGGGGGGCCTACGAGCAGTACTTC
D gene: -; J gene: TRBJ2-2; V gene: TRBV7-9; clone size: once; CDR3 protein: CASSLGASTGELFF; CDR3 DNA: TGTGCCAGCAGCTTAGGGGCTAGCACCGGGGAGCTGTTTTTT
D gene: -; J gene: TRBJ1-2; V gene: TRBV20-1; clone size: -; CDR3 protein: CSARGYGPQYGYTF; CDR3 DNA: TGCAGTGCTAGAGGGTACGGTCCCCAGTATGGCTACACCTTC
D gene: -; J gene: TRBJ1-2; V gene: TRBV2; clone size: -; CDR3 protein: CASTWLRGYGYTF; CDR3 DNA: TGTGCCAGCACCTGGCTTAGGGGCTATGGCTACACCTTC
D gene: -; J gene: TRBJ1-3; V gene: TRBV9; clone size: -; CDR3 protein: CASSEQGNTIYF; CDR3 DNA: TGTGCCAGCAGCGAACAGGGAAACACCATATATTTT
D gene: -; J gene: TRBJ2-2; V gene: TRBV28; clone size: -; CDR3 protein: CASSLWGLQLGPGELFF; CDR3 DNA: TGTGCCAGCAGTTTATGGGGGCTCCAACTGGGACCCGGGGAGCTGTTTTTT
D gene: TRBD1; J gene: TRBJ1-2; V gene: TRBV6-5; clone size: -; CDR3 protein: CASSWTGGDYGYTF; CDR3 DNA: TGTGCCAGCAGTTGGACAGGGGGCGACTATGGCTACACCTTC
D gene: -; J gene: TRBJ1-1; V gene: TRBV5-1; clone size: once; CDR3 protein: CASTSRGEGTEAFF; CDR3 DNA: TGCGCCAGCACCTCCCGGGGAGAGGGCACTGAAGCTTTCTTT
D gene: TRBD1; J gene: TRBJ1-2; V gene: TRBV7-2; clone size: once; CDR3 protein: CASSSGTGYNYGYTF; CDR3 DNA: TGTGCCAGCAGCTCTGGGACAGGTTATAACTATGGCTACACCTTC